This T cell receptor beta chain was captured by sequencing in a study of blood T cell repertoires in COVID-19. Turning to the study itself: Sites across the United States, Italy and Spain contributed samples from acute and convalescent COVID-19. The analysed material was cDNA or gDNA that came from T cells, B-cell-depleted T cells, or PBMCs.

Germline CDR1 reads MNHEY; CDR2 reads SMNVEV (reference sequence). CDR3 size: 14 residues. Trimming left V 3 bases short and J 7 bases short, with 13 bases between. Per the original methods: Scientists estimated how many nucleated cells there were by amplifying reference gene primers. Clones were sequenced by immunoSEQ multiplex PCR, and TCRdb holds only the in-frame ones, with some missing. V, J and clone size are taken as reported in that table, and D and trimming were inferred from the DNA itself. Of 20,000 to 25,000 clones listed, roughly 90% are singletons. The receptor comes from a woman older than 75 with active COVID-19. The chain links TRBV27 to TRBJ1-5; D gene uncertain. The source material was peripheral blood. CDR3 nucleotide sequence: TGTGCCAGCAGTTTTTCGGGAGTTGGGCAGCCCCAGCATTTT. This gives the protein CASSFSGVGQPQHF.